What follows describes a single T cell receptor (beta chain). Its antigen is unknown. It was the roughly 110-subject validation cohort, separate from the approximately 700-subject first cohort, to which the donors belonged. The sample comes from a study of cytomegalovirus exposure and HLA in healthy donors. Between the trimmed V and J ends, which lost 3 bases and 0 bases, there was a span of 17 bases. Germline lookup yields CDR1 LGHNT and CDR2 FRNRAP. The CDR3 sequence is 18 residues long. Here immunoSEQ multiplex PCR was the method, and the copy in TCRdb shows in-frame clones only, minus some. The sample lists about 72,000 clones; around 94% were seen once. Study-wide findings and caveats: Through in vitro validation, a few CMV-associated chains were shown to be specific for CMV antigens. Most TCR sequences were seen very rarely across donors, but some public TCRs occurred in many.

The sequencing input was PBMCs. The V and J genes are TRBV12-5 and TRBJ1-4; perhaps TRBD1 as D (6 bases). The clonotype comes from a woman younger than 30 in good health and CMV-seronegative. The CDR3 coding sequence is TGTGCTAGTGGTTTAGGGGGTCCCCTCCCCACAACTAATGAAAAACTGTTTTTT. The encoded protein is CASGLGGPLPTTNEKLFF.